This entry lists 11 T cell receptor beta chains sequenced from one sample in a study of tumour-infiltrating T cells in Burkitt lymphoma. Produced via immunoSEQ multiplex PCR; TCRdb's table is partial and in-frame only. The table lists more than 45,000 clones, about a third of them singletons. Sequencing was performed on tumor tissue. These TCRs come from a human donor with Burkitt lymphoma.

V usage is TRBV10-3 and J usage is TRBJ2-3; D ambiguous. Trimming pared 5 bases from V and 0 bases from J, leaving 3 bases between. The germline CDR1 and CDR2 sequences are ENHRY and SYGVKD. CDR3 length: 12 residues. DNA for the CDR3: TGTGCCATCAGTAAAAGCACAGATACGCAGTATTTT. Its protein product is CAISKSTDTQYF.

The chain has TRBV5-5 and TRBJ2-7; 9 bases match TRBD2. The CDR3 has 16 amino acids. V was pared by 0 bases and J by 3 bases, with 7 bases of the junction left unmatched. In germline, CDR1 is SGHKS, CDR2 YYEKEE (reference sequence). CDR3 nucleotide sequence: TGTGCCAGCAGCTTGGTAACAGCGGGGGGCCTCTACGAGCAGTACTTC. Translated: CASSLVTAGGLYEQYF.

DNA of the CDR3: TGTGCCAGCAGCCTTGGGGTCCCGGGACAGGTGGTTGGGTCACCCCTCCACTTT. Residues: CASSLGVPGQVVGSPLHF. The chain employs TRBV4-2 and TRBJ1-6; 8 nucleotides agree with TRBD1. This CDR3 region has 18 residues. Germline CDR1 and CDR2: LGHNA and YNFKEQ. After removal of 4 bases from V and 10 bases from J, the junction contained 18 bases not matched to a gene.

V is TRBV11-1 and J is TRBJ2-5, with a possible D match to TRBD1 (5 bases). The CDR3 consists of 14 residues. Per germline, CDR1 SGHAT and CDR2 FQDESV (reference sequence). Trimming took off 5 bases at V and 1 base at J, with 11 bases between the two ends. CDR3 bases: TGTGCCAGCAGCCCCCCCCAGGGCCAAGAGACCCAGTACTTC. Residues: CASSPPQGQETQYF.

This sequence joins TRBV4-1 and TRBJ1-6; D ambiguous. V lost 0 bases to trimming and J lost 14 bases, with 11 bases between them. The CDR3 has 13 amino acids. Per the germline V gene, CDR1 is MGHRA and CDR2 is YSYEKL. The CDR3 region has the DNA TGCGCCAGCAGCCAAGAGGTTTCGGCCACCCTCCACTTT. This codes for CASSQEVSATLHF.

The rearrangement joins TRBV9 to TRBJ1-2; 11 bases line up with TRBD1. Germline trimming cut 3 bases from V and 8 bases from J; bases unmatched to any gene: 6. Germline V gene data show CDR1 as SGDLS and CDR2 as YYNGEE. This CDR3 region has 14 residues. The CDR3 sequence is CASSARTGGGGYTF. The CDR3 nucleotides are TGTGCCAGCAGCGCGAGGACAGGGGGCGGCGGCTACACCTTC.

This chain joins TRBV5-6 and TRBJ1-1; D gene unclear. CDR3 length: 13 amino acids. The ends were cut back, 2 bases at V and 1 base at J, with 6 bases in the middle. CDR1 is SGHDT, CDR2 YYEEEE, per germline. CDR3 amino acids: CASSFSGNTEAFF. In DNA form, the CDR3 reads TGTGCCAGCAGCTTTTCGGGGAACACTGAAGCTTTCTTT.

The chain links TRBV18 to TRBJ1-1, with D possibly matching TRBD1 (6 bases). The length of the CDR3 is 15 residues. The V gene lost 2 bases and the J gene lost 0 bases, with 10 bases spanning the gap. Germline values: CDR1 KGHSH, CDR2 LQKENI. CDR3 sequence reads: CASSPSTGLNTEAFF. CDR3 DNA: TGTGCCAGCTCACCATCGACAGGACTGAACACTGAAGCTTTCTTT. Full variable domain (missing parts from reference TRBV18 and TRBJ1-1): NAGVMQNPRHLVRRRGQEARLRCSPMKGHSHVYWYRQLPEEGLKFMVYLQKENIIDESGMPKERFSAEFPKEGPSILRIQQVVRGDSAAYFCASSPSTGLNTEAFFGQGTRLTVV.

This clone occurred a few times. The gene calls are TRBV2 and TRBJ1-2; no firm D call. CDR3 size: 15 residues. Trimming shortened V by 3 bases and J by 3 bases, and 14 bases separated the two germline ends. Germline values: CDR1 SNHLY, CDR2 FYNNEI. CDR3 nucleotides: TGTGCCAGCAGTGATAGAGTCCAGACCGACTATGGCTACACCTTC. This gives the protein CASSDRVQTDYGYTF. Complete variable domain (other parts from reference TRBV2 and TRBJ1-2): EPEVTQTPSHQVTQMGQEVILRCVPISNHLYFYWYRQILGQKVEFLVSFYNNEISEKSEIFDDQFSVERPDGSNFTLKIRSTKLEDSAMYFCASSDRVQTDYGYTFGSGTRLTVV.

CDR3 sequence: CSVGEGRGYEQYF. CDR3 DNA sequence: TGCAGCGTAGGGGAGGGAAGGGGCTACGAGCAGTACTTC. The V gene is TRBV29-1, the J gene TRBJ2-7; 7 bases are shared with TRBD2. Germline values: CDR1 SQVTM, CDR2 ANQGSEA. Trimming took 6 bases from V and 3 from J; bases not matched to a gene: 8. This CDR3 is 13 amino acids long.

V is TRBV18 and J is TRBJ1-1; tentative D call: TRBD1 (6 bases). Germline V gives CDR1 KGHSH, CDR2 LQKENI. V lost 5 bases, J lost 1 base, and 14 bases lay in between. The CDR3 has 15 residues. In nucleotides, the CDR3 is TGTGCCAGCTCAATACAGGGATTGGGGAACACTGAAGCTTTCTTT. This gives the protein CASSIQGLGNTEAFF.